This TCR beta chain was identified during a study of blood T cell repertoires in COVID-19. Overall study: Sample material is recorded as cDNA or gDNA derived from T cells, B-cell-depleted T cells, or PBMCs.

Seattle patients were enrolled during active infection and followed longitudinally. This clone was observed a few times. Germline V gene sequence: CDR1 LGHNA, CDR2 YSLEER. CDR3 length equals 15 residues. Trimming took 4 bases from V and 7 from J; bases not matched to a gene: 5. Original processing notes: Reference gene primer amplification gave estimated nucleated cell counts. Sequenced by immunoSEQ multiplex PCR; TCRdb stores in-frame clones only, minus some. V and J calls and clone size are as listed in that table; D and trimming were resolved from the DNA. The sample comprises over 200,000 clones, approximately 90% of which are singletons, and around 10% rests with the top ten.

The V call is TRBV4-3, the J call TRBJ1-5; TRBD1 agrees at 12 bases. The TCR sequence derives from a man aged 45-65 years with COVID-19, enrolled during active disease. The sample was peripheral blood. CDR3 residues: CASSLGTGGGQPQHF. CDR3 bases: TGCGCCAGCAGCCTCGGGACAGGGGGCGGGCAGCCCCAGCATTTT.